In its sample, the clone carrying this T cell receptor (beta chain) was seen a few times. This sample is part of a study of beta chain features in type 1 diabetes. Study overall: Patients looked much like healthy donors when it came to age, gender and cell yields.

CDR1 is SQVTM and CDR2 is ANQGSEA in the germline V gene. The CDR3 is 10 residues long. V lost 4 bases and J lost 3, with 3 bases in between. Sampling consisted of one heparinised blood draw per donor, averaging around 120 mL. Sorted populations all exceeded 95% purity. TCRB transcripts that were expressed got sequenced, as all of the isolated RNA had been reverse transcribed. The assay was immunoSEQ multiplex PCR, and TCRdb's table has in-frame clones only and misses some. The table includes roughly 450,000 clones, 10% to 12% detected once. Material: naive CD4+ T cells from blood. The J gene is TRBJ1-1, the V gene TRBV29-1; the D is unclear. This clonotype was sampled from a woman aged 18 to 35 in good health. As DNA, the CDR3 is TGCAGCGTTGGGGACACTGAAGCTTTCTTT. This gives the protein CSVGDTEAFF.